This passage covers 13 T cell receptor beta chains from one sample sequenced in a study of CD8 T cells in ankylosing spondylitis. TCRdb used MiXCR to reprocess the 5' RACE reads, holding one entry per CDR3 protein. The data show approximately 90,000 distinct CDR3 sequences, with 7.5% to 9% seen just once and nearly 10% held by the top ten. The sequenced sample was blood, either unsorted or a sorted T cell fraction (not recorded which). The receptor set was obtained from a male donor with ankylosing spondylitis or in good health (not recorded which).

This clonotype was detected ten times or more. V is TRBV11-2 and J is TRBJ2-7; 7 bases are shared with TRBD1. J gave up 3 bases and V 8 bases, and 7 bases lay outside the gene matches. The CDR3 is made up of 13 amino acids. Germline-derived CDR1 and CDR2 are SGHAT and FQNNGV. Written as DNA, the CDR3 is TGTGCCAGCCGCCGACAGGGCGGCTACGAGCAGTACTTC. As protein: CASRRQGGYEQYF.

At least ten counts were recorded for this clonotype. The chain has TRBV2 and TRBJ1-1; D is ambiguous. The CDR3 runs to 11 residues. Trimming took 7 bases from V and 4 from J, leaving 7 bases between them. Germline V gene data show CDR1 as SNHLY and CDR2 as FYNNEI. The CDR3 region is CASKRGTEAFF. The CDR3 coding sequence is TGTGCCAGCAAAAGAGGCACTGAAGCTTTCTTT.

This clonotype was picked up many times. The CDR3 reads CASGDRGNEKLFF. As DNA, the CDR3 is TGCGCCAGCGGCGACAGGGGTAATGAAAAACTGTTTTTT. This chain joins TRBV5-1 and TRBJ1-4, with 8 positions matching TRBD1. Trimming at V came to 7 bases and at J to 4 bases, leaving 3 bases not matched to a gene. The length of the CDR3 is 13 residues. CDR1 SGHRS and CDR2 YFSETQ come from the germline V gene.

This clonotype was counted many times. The genes are TRBV29-1 and TRBJ1-4, with D possibly being TRBD1 (5 bases). Trimming took off 7 bases at V and 0 bases at J, with 9 bases between the two ends. Germline CDR1 reads SQVTM; CDR2 reads ANQGSEA. CDR3 length: 13 residues. The CDR3 DNA sequence: TGCAGCGCCTTGGGACCAACTAATGAAAAACTGTTTTTT. Its protein product is CSALGPTNEKLFF.

In its sample, this clonotype was seen a few times. V is TRBV20-1 and J is TRBJ1-1; 9 positions agree with TRBD1. The CDR3 is 13 amino acids. Germline V gene data show CDR1 as DFQATT and CDR2 as SNEGSKA (reference sequence). The ends lost 5 bases at V and 0 bases at J; junction bases unmatched: 1. The CDR3 reads CSARTGVNTEAFF. In DNA, the CDR3 is TGCAGTGCTCGGACAGGGGTGAACACTGAAGCTTTCTTT.

V gene TRBV7-9 combines with J gene TRBJ2-5, with TRBD1 matching over 7 bases. Looked up from germline, CDR1 is SEHNR and CDR2 is FQNEAQ (reference sequence). This CDR3 region has 15 residues. V was clipped by 5 bases and J by 0 bases; unmatched bases: 6. CDR3 region: CASSIKGTDQETQYF. Here the CDR3 DNA reads TGTGCCAGCAGCATAAAGGGGACAGACCAAGAGACCCAGTACTTC.

This clonotype was detected ten times or more. The V and J genes are TRBV5-1 and TRBJ2-7; TRBD2 aligns across 10 bases. The germline V gene has CDR1 SGHRS and CDR2 YFSETQ. This CDR3 comprises 15 residues. The trim removed 4 bases at V and 0 bases at J, leaving 4 bases unmatched. The CDR3 loop is CASSPGLAASYEQYF. The CDR3 bases are TGCGCCAGCAGCCCAGGACTAGCGGCCTCCTACGAGCAGTACTTC.

The chain couples TRBV18 to TRBJ2-3, with D uncertain. CDR1 is KGHSH, CDR2 LQKENI, per germline. Trimming left V 1 base short and J 2 bases short, with 4 bases between. The CDR3 loop spans 13 amino acids. This CDR3 reads CASSPQLTDTQYF. DNA of the CDR3: TGTGCCAGCTCACCACAGCTCACAGATACGCAGTATTTT.

This clonotype was recorded at least ten times. The chain combines TRBV21-1 with TRBJ1-6; TRBD1 reflects the table's D call only, with no check against the DNA. TRBV21-1 is noted as a pseudogene. The CDR3 is made up of 13 amino acids. This chain's CDR3 is CASVDRAGSPLHF. CDR3 DNA sequence: TGTGCCAGCGTCGACAGGGCAGGTTCACCCCTCCACTTT.

Turning to this clonotype: Possible read error: a much larger clone is one base away. The chain links TRBV4-3 to TRBJ2-7; D gene uncertain. Germline CDR1 reads LGHNA; CDR2 reads YSLEER. The CDR3 consists of 13 residues. Trimming took off 2 bases at V and 3 bases at J, with 8 bases between the two ends. The CDR3 DNA follows: TGCGCCAGCAGCCAACAGGAGTTCTACGAGCAGTACTTC. This encodes CASSQQEFYEQYF.

This clonotype has ten or more counts. The chain couples TRBV24-1 to TRBJ2-1, with D possibly TRBD2 on 5 matching bases. CDR1 and CDR2 (germline): KGHDR, SFDVKD. V lost 3 bases and J 6 bases, leaving 11 bases between the germline ends. The CDR3 spans 14 residues. The DNA for the CDR3 is TGTGCCACCAGTGATCCGCGTGGGAGCAATGAGCAGTTCTTC. Translated, it gives CATSDPRGSNEQFF.

This clonotype was picked up many times. V usage is TRBV7-3 and J usage is TRBJ2-2; 11 bases agree with TRBD2. Germline V gene data show CDR1 as SGHTA and CDR2 as FQGTGA. Trimming took 1 base from V and 4 from J; bases not matched to a gene: 8. The length of the CDR3 is 18 residues. The CDR3 here is CASSLKLAGGPSTGELFF. DNA of the CDR3: TGTGCCAGCAGCTTAAAGCTAGCGGGGGGTCCTAGCACCGGGGAGCTGTTTTTT.

The rearrangement uses TRBV28 and TRBJ2-7; D call uncertain. This CDR3 has 14 amino acids. Germline CDR1 reads MDHEN; CDR2 reads SYDVKM. V gave up 3 bases and J gave up 2 bases, with 11 bases separating them. CDR3 sequence reads: CASSLPATAYEQYF. CDR3 nucleotide sequence: TGTGCCAGCAGTTTGCCAGCGACTGCCTACGAGCAGTACTTC.